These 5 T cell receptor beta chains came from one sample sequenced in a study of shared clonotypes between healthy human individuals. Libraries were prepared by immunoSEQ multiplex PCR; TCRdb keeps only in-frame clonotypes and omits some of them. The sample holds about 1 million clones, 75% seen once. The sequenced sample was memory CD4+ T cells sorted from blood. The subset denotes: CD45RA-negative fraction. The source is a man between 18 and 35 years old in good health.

The CDR3: CATSRDRTSRNSPLHF. The DNA for the CDR3 is TGTGCCACCAGCAGAGATCGGACGAGTAGAAATTCACCCCTCCACTTT. V and J are TRBV15 and TRBJ1-6; D not resolved. This CDR3 contains 16 residues. V lost 0 bases and J 7 bases, leaving 13 bases between the germline ends. Germline CDR1 LNHNV, CDR2 YYDKDF (reference sequence).

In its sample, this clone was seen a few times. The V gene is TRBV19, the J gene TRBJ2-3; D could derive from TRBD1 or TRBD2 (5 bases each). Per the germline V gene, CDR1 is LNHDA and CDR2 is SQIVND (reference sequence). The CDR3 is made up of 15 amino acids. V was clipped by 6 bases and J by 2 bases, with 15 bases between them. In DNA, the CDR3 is TGTGCCAGTAGCCCTCGGGACGCCAACACAGATACGCAGTATTTT. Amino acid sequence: CASSPRDANTDTQYF.

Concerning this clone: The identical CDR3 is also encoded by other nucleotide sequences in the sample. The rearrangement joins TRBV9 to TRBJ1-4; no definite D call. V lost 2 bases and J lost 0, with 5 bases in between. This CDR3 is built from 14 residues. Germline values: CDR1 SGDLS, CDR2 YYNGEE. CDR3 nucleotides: TGTGCCAGCAGCGTTTCCTCAACTAATGAAAAACTGTTTTTT. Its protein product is CASSVSSTNEKLFF.

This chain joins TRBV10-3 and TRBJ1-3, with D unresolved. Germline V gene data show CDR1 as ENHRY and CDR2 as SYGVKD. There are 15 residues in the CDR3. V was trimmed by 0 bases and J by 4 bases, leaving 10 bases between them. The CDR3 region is CAISESGLAGNTIYF. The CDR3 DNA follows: TGTGCCATCAGTGAGTCGGGGTTAGCGGGAAACACCATATATTTT.

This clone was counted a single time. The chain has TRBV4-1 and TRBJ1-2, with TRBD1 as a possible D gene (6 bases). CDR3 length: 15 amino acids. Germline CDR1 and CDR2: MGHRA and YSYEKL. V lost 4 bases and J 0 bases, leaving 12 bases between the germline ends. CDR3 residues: CASSPTGTTNYGYTF. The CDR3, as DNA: TGCGCCAGCAGCCCAACCGGGACAACTAACTATGGCTACACCTTC.